These 22 T cell receptor beta chains originate from one sample sequenced in a study of shared clonotypes between healthy human individuals. CD45RO-negative CD8 cells positively selected for CCR7 made up the naive population, which excluded terminally differentiated effector memory CD45RA+ cells. TCRdb's table, derived via immunoSEQ multiplex PCR, lists solely in-frame clones and lacks some. This table has under 1 million clones, roughly 96% appearing once. The sequencing sample was made of naive CD8+ T cells sorted from blood. The receptors were sampled from a man aged 25-45 years in good health.

The rearrangement links TRBV7-2 to TRBJ2-3, with D unclear. Germline V gene sequence: CDR1 SGHTA, CDR2 FQGNSA. V lost 6 bases and J lost 5, with 15 bases in between. The CDR3 totals 14 residues. The DNA of the CDR3 is TGTGCCAGCAGTCGAATAGCAGTTAGAGATACGCAGTATTTT. This codes for CASSRIAVRDTQYF.

This chain links TRBV4-1 with TRBJ1-5; D gene uncertain. The length of the CDR3 is 12 residues. Looked up from germline, CDR1 is MGHRA and CDR2 is YSYEKL. V was cut by 3 bases and J by 4 bases, with 4 bases left in between. CDR3 DNA sequence: TGCGCCAGCAGCCAGGCTAATCAGCCCCAGCATTTT. Translated: CASSQANQPQHF.

The V call is TRBV29-1, the J call TRBJ2-5; D might be TRBD1 (5 bases). The CDR3 extends over 14 amino acids. Germline V CDR1 and CDR2: SQVTM, ANQGSEA. V shed 0 bases and J shed 5 bases, with 13 bases lying between them. The CDR3 DNA sequence: TGCAGCGTTGAAGAAGCAGGGTGGCTCGAGACCCAGTACTTC. Translation: CSVEEAGWLETQYF.

V gene TRBV9 combines with J gene TRBJ2-7; 9 bases fit TRBD2. The CDR3 sequence is 13 residues long. With 3 bases clipped from V and 6 bases from J, the junction kept 4 bases outside the gene matches. Germline V gene sequence: CDR1 SGDLS, CDR2 YYNGEE. The CDR3 reads CASSGWREGEQYF. The CDR3, as DNA: TGTGCCAGCAGCGGTTGGCGGGAGGGCGAGCAGTACTTC.

On this clone itself: Additional DNA sequences in this sample encode the identical CDR3. The chain employs TRBV7-9 and TRBJ2-2; no firm D call. The germline V gene has CDR1 SEHNR and CDR2 FQNEAQ (reference sequence). With 5 bases removed from V and 4 bases from J, the gap between germline ends came to 5 bases. This CDR3 spans 12 amino acids. DNA of the CDR3: TGTGCCAGCAGCCCACCCACCGGGGAGCTGTTTTTT. Translation: CASSPPTGELFF.

Comments on this clone: Different DNA sequences within this sample yield the same CDR3. This chain uses TRBV2 with TRBJ2-1; maybe TRBD2 (6 bases). There are 14 residues in the CDR3. Per the germline V gene, CDR1 is SNHLY and CDR2 is FYNNEI. The germline V and J ends were trimmed by 3 bases and 1 base, with 7 bases remaining between them. CDR3 bases: TGTGCCAGCAGTGAGAGCGGGTCCTACAATGAGCAGTTCTTC. It yields the protein CASSESGSYNEQFF.

The V gene is TRBV5-1, the J gene TRBJ2-5; TRBD1 matches 9 bases. The length of the CDR3 is 17 residues. Germline lookup yields CDR1 SGHRS and CDR2 YFSETQ. Trimming cost V 2 bases and J 0 bases; bases outside gene matches: 8. The CDR3 loop is CASSFPRDRVYQETQYF. For the CDR3, the DNA is TGCGCCAGCAGCTTTCCCCGGGACAGGGTGTACCAAGAGACCCAGTACTTC.

This chain connects TRBV7-2 to TRBJ2-7; maybe TRBD1 (5 bases). V lost 7 bases, J lost 6 bases, and 25 bases lay in between. From germline, CDR1 is SGHTA and CDR2 FQGNSA. The CDR3 spans 16 residues. The CDR3 DNA follows: TGTGCCAGCACCCCCTTGGGGCAGAGACATGCGGCCGAGCAGTACTTC. Translated: CASTPLGQRHAAEQYF.

This chain connects TRBV6-5 to TRBJ2-1; no definite D call. The CDR3 sequence is 13 residues long. Germline-derived CDR1 and CDR2 are MNHEY and SVGAGI. Between the trimmed V and J ends, which lost 8 bases and 4 bases, there was a span of 12 bases. The CDR3 is CASVRYGYNEQFF. The DNA for the CDR3 is TGTGCCAGCGTCCGTTACGGTTACAATGAGCAGTTCTTC.

V and J are TRBV28 and TRBJ2-7, with a tentative D call TRBD2 (6 bases). The V end was cut by 6 bases, the J end by 5 bases, with 17 bases between. CDR1 MDHEN and CDR2 SYDVKM come from the germline V gene. The CDR3 is 14 amino acids. CDR3 sequence reads: CASSPRGLIDEQYF. DNA for the CDR3: TGTGCCAGCAGCCCACGGGGGTTAATCGACGAGCAGTACTTC.

The sample holds a few counts of this clone. The rearrangement joins TRBV27 to TRBJ1-2, with D possibly TRBD1 on 6 matching bases. V gave up 0 bases and J gave up 1 base, with 15 bases separating them. The CDR3 runs to 17 residues. Germline V gene lookup returns CDR1 MNHEY and CDR2 SMNVEV (reference sequence). The CDR3 loop reads CASSLSFGQYDNYGYTF. DNA of the CDR3: TGTGCCAGCAGTTTATCCTTCGGACAGTACGATAACTATGGCTACACCTTC.

The J gene is TRBJ1-3, the V gene TRBV5-8, with D possibly matching TRBD1 (6 bases). From germline, CDR1 is SGHTS and CDR2 YDEGEE. The CDR3 runs 15 residues. V dropped 3 bases and J dropped 3 bases, with 13 bases sitting between them. CDR3 coding DNA: TGTGCCAGCAGCTCAGGGGTGATCTATGGAAACACCATATATTTT. Its protein product is CASSSGVIYGNTIYF.

V is TRBV28 and J is TRBJ2-2; D is perhaps TRBD1 (5 bases). This CDR3 region has 15 residues. Per the germline V gene, CDR1 is MDHEN and CDR2 is SYDVKM. The ends were cut back, 5 bases at V and 3 bases at J, with 13 bases in the middle. The CDR3: CASSLGVTYTGELFF. Here the CDR3 DNA reads TGTGCCAGCAGTCTAGGGGTTACGTACACCGGGGAGCTGTTTTTT.

Concerning this clone: At the DNA level, this CDR3 is encoded by other sequences in the same sample as well. CDR3 sequence (DNA): TGCAGCGTTGTCGTGGACGAGCAGTACTTC. Protein sequence: CSVVVDEQYF. The V gene is TRBV29-1, the J gene TRBJ2-7; D is unresolved. The CDR3 has 10 amino acids. CDR1 is SQVTM, CDR2 ANQGSEA, per germline. V lost 4 bases to trimming and J lost 5 bases, with 6 bases between them.

The V gene is TRBV4-1, the J gene TRBJ1-1; weak D call: TRBD1 (5 bases). The CDR3 covers 13 residues. V lost 0 bases to trimming and J lost 5 bases, with 7 bases between them. The germline CDR1 and CDR2 sequences are MGHRA and YSYEKL. The CDR3 coding sequence is TGCGCCAGCAGCCAAGAAAGGGGAACTGAAGCTTTCTTT. It translates to CASSQERGTEAFF.

V usage is TRBV15 and J usage is TRBJ2-3; the D is unclear. Germline assignment: CDR1 LNHNV and CDR2 YYDKDF (reference sequence). The V end lost 3 bases, the J end lost 2 bases, and 12 bases lay between the germline ends. The CDR3 contains 15 residues. CDR3 sequence reads: CATSRKPTNTDTQYF. DNA of the CDR3: TGTGCCACCAGCAGGAAACCCACAAACACAGATACGCAGTATTTT.

The rearrangement uses TRBV7-6 and TRBJ1-1; D gene uncertain. Deletions cut 0 bases from V and 7 bases from J, with 12 bases between. The CDR3 has 14 amino acids. The germline gives CDR1 SGHVS, CDR2 FNYEAQ. The CDR3 here is CASSLAIGSGEAFF. The CDR3 coding sequence is TGTGCCAGCAGCTTAGCGATAGGCAGTGGTGAAGCTTTCTTT.

The chain recombines TRBV7-8 with TRBJ2-7, with TRBD1 matching over 7 bases. The trim removed 1 base at V and 0 bases at J, leaving 3 bases unmatched. The V gene's germline CDR1 is SGHVS and CDR2 FQNEAQ. The CDR3 contains 15 residues. The CDR3 nucleotides are TGTGCCAGCAGCTTAGGACAGGGTTACTCCTACGAGCAGTACTTC. Translation gives CASSLGQGYSYEQYF.

The chain carries TRBV5-1 and TRBJ1-1; the D gene is possibly TRBD1 (5 bases). CDR1 is SGHRS, CDR2 YFSETQ, per germline. V was trimmed by 4 bases and J by 1 base, leaving 11 bases between them. CDR3 length equals 14 residues. CDR3 DNA sequence: TGCGCCAGCAGCGGAGCCGGGACGAACACTGAAGCTTTCTTT. Encoded protein: CASSGAGTNTEAFF.

This rearrangement joins TRBV7-9 to TRBJ2-7; 7 nucleotides line up with TRBD2. With V trimmed by 1 base and J by 2 bases, 8 bases remained unmatched. Germline loops: CDR1 SEHNR, CDR2 FQNEAQ (reference sequence). The CDR3 is 16 amino acids. CDR3 in DNA: TGTGCCAGCAGCTTAGTAGGCCGGGACTACACCTACGAGCAGTACTTC. This sequence encodes CASSLVGRDYTYEQYF. Full variable domain (missing parts from reference TRBV7-9 and TRBJ2-7): DTGVSQNPRHKITKRGQNVTFRCDPISEHNRLYWYRQTLGQGPEFLTYFQNEAQLEKSRLLSDRFSAERPKGSFSTLEIQRTEQGDSAMYLCASSLVGRDYTYEQYFGPGTRLTVT.

In DNA form, the CDR3 reads TGTGCCAGCAGCTTAATGGCGGGAGAGAATGAGCAGTTCTTC. Protein product: CASSLMAGENEQFF. The rearrangement links TRBV11-2 to TRBJ2-1, with 7 bases that match TRBD2. In germline, CDR1 is SGHAT, CDR2 FQNNGV. This CDR3 has 14 amino acids. The trim removed 2 bases at V and 7 bases at J, leaving 5 bases unmatched.

In regard to this clone: This same CDR3 is encoded by further DNA sequences in the sample. The CDR3 nucleotides are TGCAGCGTTGAAGATCGGGGGGGCTACACCTTC. Translated, it gives CSVEDRGGYTF. This chain links TRBV29-1 with TRBJ1-2; a possible D gene is TRBD1 (5 bases). The germline CDR1 and CDR2 sequences are SQVTM and ANQGSEA. CDR3 length: 11 amino acids. Trimming removed 0 bases at V and 8 bases at J, with 7 bases between. The full variable domain, its missing parts supplied by reference TRBV29-1 and TRBJ1-2, is SAVISQKPSRDICQRGTSLTIQCQVDSQVTMMFWYRQQPGQSLTLIATANQGSEATYESGFVIDKFPISRPNLTFSTLTVSNMSPEDSSIYLCSVEDRGGYTFGSGTRLTVV.